A selection of T cell receptor beta chains follows, all from one sample in a study of T cells in Graves' hyperthyroidism and ophthalmopathy. TCRdb passed the multiplex PCR reads through MiXCR, listing each CDR3 protein once. The profile shows around 540,000 distinct CDR3 sequences, about 43% of them singletons. Specimen: peripheral blood or thyroid tissue (not recorded which). These receptors were collected from a woman younger than 30 with Graves' hyperthyroidism. CDR3s include the opening cysteine and the closing phenylalanine or tryptophan. D genes are given only for firm matches. Clone size is given for some rows only: seen once, a few or many times, or a class if the clone is expanded.

cdr3_length,d_call,clone_size,v_call,j_call,cdr3_nt,cdr3_aa
12,.,few,TRBV2,TRBJ2-5,TGTGCCAGCAGAGCCGGGACGGAGACCCAGTACTTC,CASRAGTETQYF
15,TRBD1,few,TRBV11-2,TRBJ1-2,TGTGCCAGCAGCTTAGGGACAGGGAACTTGTATGGCTACACCTTC,CASSLGTGNLYGYTF
13,.,many,TRBV2,TRBJ2-7,TGTGCCAGCCTCTATGGGCTGTCCTACGAGCAGTACTTC,CASLYGLSYEQYF
14,TRBD1,few,TRBV19,TRBJ1-4,TGTGCCACCAGCCCCGGGACAGGGAGTGAAAAACTGTTTTTT,CATSPGTGSEKLFF
15,TRBD1,once,TRBV7-2,TRBJ1-4,TGTGCCAGCAGCTTACCTACAGGGGGCGGGGGAAAACTGTTTTTT,CASSLPTGGGGKLFF
13,.,.,TRBV7-7,TRBJ2-7,TGTGCTAGATGGGACCCTCGCCCCCACGAGCAGTACTTC,CARWDPRPHEQYF
13,.,many,TRBV9,TRBJ1-6,TGTGCCAGCAGCAAGACCGCGAATTCACCCCTCCACTTT,CASSKTANSPLHF
15,TRBD2,.,TRBV6-1,TRBJ2-2,TGTGCCATCAGTGAAGCGGGGGGGAACACTGGGGAGCTGTTTTTT,CAISEAGGNTGELFF
14,.,.,TRBV2,TRBJ1-5,TGTGCCAGCGGTGACTTCTATAGCAATCAGCCCCAGCATTTT,CASGDFYSNQPQHF
13,.,many,TRBV11-3,TRBJ1-3,TGTGCCAGCACGAGACAGCCTGGAAACACCATATATTTT,CASTRQPGNTIYF
13,.,.,TRBV6-6,TRBJ2-5,TGTGCCAGCACCACGGGGGACCAAGAGACCCAGTACTTC,CASTTGDQETQYF
15,.,once,TRBV11-1,TRBJ2-5,TGTGCCAGCAGTCCCTGGGGTAGCGAACAAGAGACCCGGTACTTC,CASSPWGSEQETRYF
14,.,few,TRBV20-1,TRBJ1-5,TGCAGTGCTAGTCAGGGGCTCTACGGTCAGCCCCAGCATTTT,CSASQGLYGQPQHF
17,TRBD1,.,TRBV20-1,TRBJ2-2,TGCAGTGCCCCGGGACAGGAGGCGGGGATGTACACCGGGGAGCTGTTTTTT,CSAPGQEAGMYTGELFF
15,TRBD1,once,TRBV2,TRBJ2-3,TGTGCCAGCAGCGGAGACAGGGGACGAACAGATACGCAGTATTTT,CASSGDRGRTDTQYF
15,TRBD1,few,TRBV7-6,TRBJ2-7,TGTGCCAGCAGCTTAGCTTGGGACAGGGAGGGCGAGCAGTACTTC,CASSLAWDREGEQYF
16,.,.,TRBV6-6,TRBJ2-6,TGTGCCAGCAGTTACTTAGTGGTCTCTGGGGCCAACGTCCTGACTTTC,CASSYLVVSGANVLTF
14,.,.,TRBV19,TRBJ1-1,TGTGCCAGTAGATTACAGGGATTGGTCACTGAAGCTTTCTTT,CASRLQGLVTEAFF